This TCR beta chain was documented in a study of CD8 T cells in Susac syndrome. 0.5 to 1 ug RNA was reverse transcribed with random hexamers. MiXCR, run by TCRdb on the immunoSEQ multiplex PCR reads, gives a single entry per CDR3 protein. The table shows 100,000 to 150,000 distinct CDR3 sequences, with 75% to 90% occurring only once. This clonotype was counted a single time. Trimming left V 4 bases short and J 7 bases short, with 13 bases between. The CDR3 is 14 residues long. The origin of this receptor is a human donor with multiple sclerosis. The genes are TRBV12-3 or TRBV12-4 and TRBJ2-2; possible D gene TRBD2, 6 bases. Sequenced material: CD8+ T cells from PBMCs. CDR3 coding DNA: TGTGCCAGCAGTTCTCCGGAGGGAGGCGGGGAGCTGTTTTTT. Encoded protein: CASSSPEGGGELFF.